This T cell receptor beta chain is drawn from a study of T cell repertoires in cytomegalovirus infection. On the study more broadly: CMV infection plus the matching HLA type was flagged by public TCR beta signatures.

Via MiXCR, TCRdb re-called the reads, giving one row per CDR3 protein. Altogether some 350,000 distinct CDR3 sequences are present, around 29% being singletons, with the ten largest covering about 20%. Study-level results: HLA-C-restricted, CMV-specific TCR beta clonotypes were dominant ex vivo.

At least ten counts were recorded for this clonotype. Its antigen is not identified. Germline V CDR1 and CDR2: SGHTA, FQGTGA. The CDR3 is 15 amino acids. V was cut by 0 bases and J by 4 bases, with 12 bases left in between. J is TRBJ1-1 and V is TRBV7-3; D gene ambiguous. This clonotype was sampled from a human donor in good health (CMV status not recorded). Some clones in this sample may be carry-over from other donors' samples. Sequenced here: cultured PBMCs, sampled from culture after CMV antigen stimulation. Here the CDR3 reads CASSLTGGEATEAFF. As DNA, the CDR3 is TGTGCCAGCAGCTTAACAGGTGGTGAGGCCACTGAAGCTTTCTTT. The full variable domain, in which reference TRBV7-3 and TRBJ1-1 provide the parts outside the CDR3, is GAGVSQTPSNKVTEKGKYVELRCDPISGHTALYWYRQSLGQGPEFLIYFQGTGAADDSGLPNDRFFAVRPEGSVSTLKIQRTERGDSAVYLCASSLTGGEATEAFFGQGTRLTVV.